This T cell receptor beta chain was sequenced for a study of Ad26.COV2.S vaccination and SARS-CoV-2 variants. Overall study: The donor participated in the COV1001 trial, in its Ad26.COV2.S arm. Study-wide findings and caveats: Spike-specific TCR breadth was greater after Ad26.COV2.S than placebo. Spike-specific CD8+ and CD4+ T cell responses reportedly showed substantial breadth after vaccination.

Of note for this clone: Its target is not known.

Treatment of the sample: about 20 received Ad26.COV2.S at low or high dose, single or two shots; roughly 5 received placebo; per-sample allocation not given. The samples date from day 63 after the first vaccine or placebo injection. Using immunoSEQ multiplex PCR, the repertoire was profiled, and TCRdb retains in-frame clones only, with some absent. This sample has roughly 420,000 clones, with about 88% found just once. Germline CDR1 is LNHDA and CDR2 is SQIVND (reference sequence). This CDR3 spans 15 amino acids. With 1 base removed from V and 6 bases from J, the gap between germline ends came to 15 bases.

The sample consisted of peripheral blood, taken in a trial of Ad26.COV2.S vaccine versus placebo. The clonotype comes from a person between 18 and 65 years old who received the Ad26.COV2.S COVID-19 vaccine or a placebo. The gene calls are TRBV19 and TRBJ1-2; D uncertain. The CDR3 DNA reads TGTGCCAGTAGTATAGGTTCAGGCGCTGGGGATGGCTACACCTTC. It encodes CASSIGSGAGDGYTF.